This T cell receptor beta chain came from a study of T-cell memory formation after mild COVID-19. TCRdb used MiXCR to reprocess the 5' RACE reads, holding one entry per CDR3 protein. Among 540,000 or so distinct CDR3 sequences listed, 20% were seen once. This sequence was found in an adult woman who had mild COVID-19 (a few samples of this study predate the infection). Cell type and time point are not known. Sample: PBMCs or a T cell subset sorted from them (not recorded which).

CDR3 loop: CSAARGGAYEQYF. The DNA of the CDR3 is TGCAGTGCAGCTAGAGGGGGGGCATACGAGCAGTACTTC. The rearrangement joins TRBV20-1 to TRBJ2-7, with D possibly TRBD2 on 7 matching bases. The V end was cut by 6 bases, the J end by 4 bases, with 16 bases between. Germline assignment: CDR1 DFQATT and CDR2 SNEGSKA (reference sequence). This CDR3 spans 13 amino acids.